The clone carrying this T cell receptor beta chain showed up just a few times. Antigen: not known. The record originates from a study of T-cell memory formation after mild COVID-19. Study-level points and caveats: The appearance of some responding clones in pre-infection memory suggested that cross-reactive memory joined.

One entry per CDR3 protein results from TCRdb running MiXCR on the 5' RACE reads. This sample has some 600,000 distinct CDR3 sequences, with 17% found just once. Germline CDR1 reads GTSNPN; CDR2 reads SVGIG (reference sequence). The ends lost 5 bases at V and 6 bases at J; junction bases unmatched: 16. CDR3 length equals 16 residues. This receptor was taken from an adult woman who had mild COVID-19 (a few samples of this study predate the infection). Cell type and time point are not known. Material for sequencing was PBMCs or a T cell subset sorted from them (not recorded which). The rearrangement joins TRBV30 to TRBJ1-2, with 9 bases lining up with TRBD1. CDR3 loop: CAWGTGTGISMDGYTF. The CDR3 DNA follows: TGTGCCTGGGGGACCGGGACAGGGATATCGATGGATGGCTACACCTTC.